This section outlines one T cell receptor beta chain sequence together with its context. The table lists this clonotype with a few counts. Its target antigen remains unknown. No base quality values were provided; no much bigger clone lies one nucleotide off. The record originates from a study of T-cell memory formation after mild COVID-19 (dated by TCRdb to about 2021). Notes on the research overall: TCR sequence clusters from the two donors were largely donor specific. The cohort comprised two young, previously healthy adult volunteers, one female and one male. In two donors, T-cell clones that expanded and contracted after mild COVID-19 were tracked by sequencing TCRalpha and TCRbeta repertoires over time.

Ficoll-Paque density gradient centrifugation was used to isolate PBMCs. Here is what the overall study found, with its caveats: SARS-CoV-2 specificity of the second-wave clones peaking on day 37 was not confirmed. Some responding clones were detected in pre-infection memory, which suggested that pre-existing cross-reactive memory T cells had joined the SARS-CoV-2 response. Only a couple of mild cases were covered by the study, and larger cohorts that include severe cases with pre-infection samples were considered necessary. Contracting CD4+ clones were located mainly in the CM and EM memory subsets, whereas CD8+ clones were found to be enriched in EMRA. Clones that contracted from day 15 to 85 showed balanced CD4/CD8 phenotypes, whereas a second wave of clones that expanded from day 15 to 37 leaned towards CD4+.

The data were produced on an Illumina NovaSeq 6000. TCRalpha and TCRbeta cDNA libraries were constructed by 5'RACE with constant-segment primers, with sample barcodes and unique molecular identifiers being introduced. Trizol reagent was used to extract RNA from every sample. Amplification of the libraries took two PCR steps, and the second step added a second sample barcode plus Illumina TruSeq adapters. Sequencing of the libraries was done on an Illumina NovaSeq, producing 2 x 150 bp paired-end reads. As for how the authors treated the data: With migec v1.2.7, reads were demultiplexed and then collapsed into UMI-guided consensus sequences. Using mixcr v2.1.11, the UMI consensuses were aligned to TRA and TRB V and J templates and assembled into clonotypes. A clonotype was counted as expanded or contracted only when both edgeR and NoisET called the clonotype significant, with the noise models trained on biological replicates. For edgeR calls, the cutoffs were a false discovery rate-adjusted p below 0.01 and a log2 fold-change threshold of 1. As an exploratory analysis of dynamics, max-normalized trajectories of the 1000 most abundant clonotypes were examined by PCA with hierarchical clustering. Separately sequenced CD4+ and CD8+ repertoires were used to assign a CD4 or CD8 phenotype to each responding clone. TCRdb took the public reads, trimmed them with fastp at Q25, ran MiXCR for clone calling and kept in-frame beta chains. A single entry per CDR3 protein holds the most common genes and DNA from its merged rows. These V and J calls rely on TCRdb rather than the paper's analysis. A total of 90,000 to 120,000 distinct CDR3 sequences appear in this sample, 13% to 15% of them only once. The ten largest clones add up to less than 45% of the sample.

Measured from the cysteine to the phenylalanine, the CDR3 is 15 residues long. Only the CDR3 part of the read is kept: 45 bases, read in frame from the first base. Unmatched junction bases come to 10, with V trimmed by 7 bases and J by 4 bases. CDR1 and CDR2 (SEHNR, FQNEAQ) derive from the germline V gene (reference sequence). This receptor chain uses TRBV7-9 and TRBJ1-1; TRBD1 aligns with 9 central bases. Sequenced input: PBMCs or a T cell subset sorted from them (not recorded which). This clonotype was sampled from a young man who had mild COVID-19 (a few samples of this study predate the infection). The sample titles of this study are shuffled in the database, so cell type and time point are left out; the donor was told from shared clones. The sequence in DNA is TGTGCCAGCACCGCTGAATGGACAGGGGTCACTGAAGCTTTCTTT. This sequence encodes CASTAEWTGVTEAFF.